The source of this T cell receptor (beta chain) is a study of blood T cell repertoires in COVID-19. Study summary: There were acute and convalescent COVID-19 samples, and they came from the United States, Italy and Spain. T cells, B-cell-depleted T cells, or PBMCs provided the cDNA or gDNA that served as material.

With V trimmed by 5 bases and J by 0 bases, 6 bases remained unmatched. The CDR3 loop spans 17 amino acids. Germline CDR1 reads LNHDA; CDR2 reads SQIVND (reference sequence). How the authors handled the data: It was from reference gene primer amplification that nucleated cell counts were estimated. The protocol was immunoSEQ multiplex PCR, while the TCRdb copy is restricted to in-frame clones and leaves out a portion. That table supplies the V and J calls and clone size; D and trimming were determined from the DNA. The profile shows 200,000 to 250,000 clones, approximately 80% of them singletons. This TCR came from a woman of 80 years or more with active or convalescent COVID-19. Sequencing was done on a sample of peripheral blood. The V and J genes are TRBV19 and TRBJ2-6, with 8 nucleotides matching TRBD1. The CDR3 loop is CASSGQGLLSGANVLTF. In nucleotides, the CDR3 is TGTGCCAGTAGTGGACAGGGACTGCTCTCTGGGGCCAACGTCCTGACTTTC.